These T cell receptor beta chains were read from a single sample in a study of control samples from healthy donors and cancer patients. The protocol was immunoSEQ multiplex PCR, while the TCRdb copy is restricted to in-frame clones and leaves out a portion. Of 77,000 or so clones in the sample, 75% to 95% were seen once. What was sequenced was blood. The origin of the receptors is a man aged 25 to 40 in good health. The conserved cysteine and the conserved F or W are not part of the CDR3 here. The size of a clone is reported for some rows only, either as once, few or many, or as a class for expanded clones.

abundance: -; v_gene: TRBV6-5; len: 11; CDR3aa: ASSYGGAGEQY
abundance: -; v_gene: TRBV20-1; len: 9; CDR3aa: RGGRSNEQF
abundance: -; v_gene: TRBV4-2; len: 12; CDR3aa: ASSHQGQGYEQY
abundance: -; v_gene: TRBV6-5; len: 12; CDR3aa: ASSHGAGSEKLF
abundance: -; v_gene: TRBV19; len: 13; CDR3aa: ASSAWGALRSPLH
abundance: -; v_gene: TRBV3-1/TRBV3-2; len: 10; CDR3aa: ASSLGLYEQY
abundance: -; v_gene: TRBV10-2; len: 13; CDR3aa: ASNTRHDASYEQY
abundance: once; v_gene: TRBV5-4; len: 13; CDR3aa: ASTEPDRGDYGYT
abundance: -; v_gene: TRBV19; len: 16; CDR3aa: ASSIATTSGSYPDTQY
abundance: -; v_gene: TRBV6-5; len: 13; CDR3aa: ASSYVLQEGNEQF
abundance: -; v_gene: TRBV30; len: 12; CDR3aa: AWSVPGGTYGYT
abundance: -; v_gene: TRBV28; len: 11; CDR3aa: ASRYRDSLEQY
abundance: -; v_gene: TRBV7-9; len: 10; CDR3aa: ASSFAGDTQY
abundance: -; v_gene: TRBV18; len: 12; CDR3aa: ASSTSGDRDEQY
abundance: -; v_gene: TRBV9; len: 12; CDR3aa: ASRDPGQDNEQF
abundance: -; v_gene: TRBV5-5; len: 11; CDR3aa: ASSFQGGTEAF
abundance: -; v_gene: TRBV9; len: 13; CDR3aa: ASSARQSMNTEAF
abundance: -; v_gene: TRBV3-1/TRBV3-2; len: 18; CDR3aa: ASSPFRRRTVESSYNEQF
abundance: -; v_gene: TRBV28; len: 12; CDR3aa: ASSLRGTEETQY
abundance: -; v_gene: TRBV7-9; len: 10; CDR3aa: ASSGGGEKLF
abundance: -; v_gene: TRBV6-2/TRBV6-3; len: 12; CDR3aa: ASSRTGGSQPQH
abundance: -; v_gene: TRBV5-1; len: 14; CDR3aa: ASSPGQGASTGELF
abundance: -; v_gene: TRBV21-1; len: 14; CDR3aa: ASSLYGLNSNQPQH
abundance: -; v_gene: TRBV6-6; len: 13; CDR3aa: ASSYRGTDQETQY
abundance: -; v_gene: TRBV30; len: 12; CDR3aa: AWSVIGGLRTQY
abundance: -; v_gene: TRBV19; len: 10; CDR3aa: ASSLAGQGLH
abundance: once; v_gene: TRBV3-1/TRBV3-2; len: 12; CDR3aa: ASSHRTEVTEAF
abundance: -; v_gene: TRBV5-6; len: 12; CDR3aa: ASSLGQGQETQY
abundance: -; v_gene: TRBV30; len: 11; CDR3aa: AWSKRSNTEAF
abundance: -; v_gene: TRBV25-1; len: 12; CDR3aa: ASSEFGGDQPQH
abundance: -; v_gene: TRBV9; len: 14; CDR3aa: ASSVGRGGRDNEQF
abundance: -; v_gene: TRBV5-1; len: 10; CDR3aa: ASSLVTDTQY